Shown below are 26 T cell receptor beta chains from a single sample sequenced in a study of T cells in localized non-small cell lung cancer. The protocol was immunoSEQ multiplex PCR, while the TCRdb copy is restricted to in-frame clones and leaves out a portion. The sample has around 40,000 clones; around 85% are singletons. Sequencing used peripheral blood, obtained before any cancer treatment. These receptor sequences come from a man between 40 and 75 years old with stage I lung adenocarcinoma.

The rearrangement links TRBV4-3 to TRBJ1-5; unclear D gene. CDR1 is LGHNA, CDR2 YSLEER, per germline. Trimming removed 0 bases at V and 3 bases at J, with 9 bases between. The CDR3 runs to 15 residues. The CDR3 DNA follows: TGCGCCAGCAGCCAAGAATGGCAGGTCAATCAGCCCCAGCATTTT. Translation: CASSQEWQVNQPQHF.

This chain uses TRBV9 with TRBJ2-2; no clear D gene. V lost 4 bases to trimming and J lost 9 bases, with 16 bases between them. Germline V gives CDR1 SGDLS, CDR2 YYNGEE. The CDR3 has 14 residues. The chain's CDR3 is CASSPPDLSRELFF. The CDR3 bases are TGTGCCAGCAGCCCCCCGGACCTGTCTAGGGAGCTGTTTTTT.

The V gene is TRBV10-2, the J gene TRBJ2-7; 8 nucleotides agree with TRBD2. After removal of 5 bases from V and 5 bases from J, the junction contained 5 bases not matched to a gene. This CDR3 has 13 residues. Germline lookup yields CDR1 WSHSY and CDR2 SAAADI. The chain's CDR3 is CASSRTSRDEQYF. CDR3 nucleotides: TGCGCCAGCAGTAGGACTAGCAGAGACGAGCAGTACTTC.

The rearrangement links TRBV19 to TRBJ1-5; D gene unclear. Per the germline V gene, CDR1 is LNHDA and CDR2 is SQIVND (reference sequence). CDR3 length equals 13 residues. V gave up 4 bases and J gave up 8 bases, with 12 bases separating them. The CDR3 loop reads CASSTWGTEPQHF. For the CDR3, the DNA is TGTGCCAGTAGTACCTGGGGAACGGAGCCCCAGCATTTT.

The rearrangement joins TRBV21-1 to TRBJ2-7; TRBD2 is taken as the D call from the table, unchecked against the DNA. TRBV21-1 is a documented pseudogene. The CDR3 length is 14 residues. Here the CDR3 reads CASRKTQAYYEQYF. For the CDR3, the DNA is TGTGCCAGCCGCAAGACCCAAGCGTATTACGAGCAGTACTTC.

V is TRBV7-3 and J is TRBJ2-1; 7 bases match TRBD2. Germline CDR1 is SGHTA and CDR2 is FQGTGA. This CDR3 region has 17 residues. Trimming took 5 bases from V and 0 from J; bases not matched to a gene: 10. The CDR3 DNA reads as TGTGCCAGCAGCCCGAGGGAGGGCGGCTCCTCCTACAATGAGCAGTTCTTC. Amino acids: CASSPREGGSSYNEQFF.

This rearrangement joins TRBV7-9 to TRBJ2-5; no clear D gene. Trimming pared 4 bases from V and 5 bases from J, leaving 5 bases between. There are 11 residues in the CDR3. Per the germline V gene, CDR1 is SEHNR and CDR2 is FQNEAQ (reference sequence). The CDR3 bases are TGTGCCAGCAGCTCCGGGGAGACCCAGTACTTC. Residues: CASSSGETQYF.

Written as DNA, the CDR3 is TGTGCCAGCAGCTCACCCGGGACTAGCGGGAGCAGTGAGCAGTTCTTC. It codes for CASSSPGTSGSSEQFF. The chain has TRBV11-1 and TRBJ2-1; 14 bases match TRBD2. From germline, CDR1 is SGHAT and CDR2 FQDESV (reference sequence). V dropped 4 bases and J dropped 9; count of bases not matched to a gene: 8. CDR3 size: 16 residues.

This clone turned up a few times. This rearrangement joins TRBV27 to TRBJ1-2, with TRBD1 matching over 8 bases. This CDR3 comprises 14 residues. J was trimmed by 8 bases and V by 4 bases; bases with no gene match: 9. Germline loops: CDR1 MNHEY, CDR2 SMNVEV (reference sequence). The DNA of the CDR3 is TGTGCCAGCAGTTCCGGACAGGGAAGAGGCGGCTACACCTTC. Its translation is CASSSGQGRGGYTF.

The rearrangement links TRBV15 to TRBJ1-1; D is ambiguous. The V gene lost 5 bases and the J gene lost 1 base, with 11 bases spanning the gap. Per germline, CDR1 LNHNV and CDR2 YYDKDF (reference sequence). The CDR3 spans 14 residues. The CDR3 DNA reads TGTGCCACCAGCCCTCCCCTGGGGAACACTGAAGCTTTCTTT. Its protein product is CATSPPLGNTEAFF.

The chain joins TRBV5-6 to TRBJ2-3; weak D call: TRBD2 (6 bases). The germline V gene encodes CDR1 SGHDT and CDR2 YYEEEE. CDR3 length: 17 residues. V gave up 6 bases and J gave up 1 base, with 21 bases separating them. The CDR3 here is CASTFTTAWGGTDTQYF. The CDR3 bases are TGTGCCAGCACCTTTACCACCGCCTGGGGGGGCACAGATACGCAGTATTTT.

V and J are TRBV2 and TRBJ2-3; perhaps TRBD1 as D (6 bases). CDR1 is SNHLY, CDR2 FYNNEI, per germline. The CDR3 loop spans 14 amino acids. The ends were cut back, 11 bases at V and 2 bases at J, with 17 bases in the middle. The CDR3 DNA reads TGTGCCGGGTGCGTGGGGGCTACCACAGATACGCAGTATTTT. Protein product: CAGCVGATTDTQYF.

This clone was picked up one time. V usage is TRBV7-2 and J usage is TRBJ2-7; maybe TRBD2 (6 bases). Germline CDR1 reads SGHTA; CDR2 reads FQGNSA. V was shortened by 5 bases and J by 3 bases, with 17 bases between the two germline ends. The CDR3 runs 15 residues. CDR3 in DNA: TGTGCCAGCAGCCCTCTTGGGCGGGATAGCTACGAGCAGTACTTC. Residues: CASSPLGRDSYEQYF.

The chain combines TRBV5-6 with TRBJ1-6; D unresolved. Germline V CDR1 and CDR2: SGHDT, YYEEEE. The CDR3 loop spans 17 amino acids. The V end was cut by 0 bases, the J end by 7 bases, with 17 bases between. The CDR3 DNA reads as TGTGCCAGCAGCTTGGTCGGGTCGGCAGTTTCGAATTCACCCCTCCACTTT. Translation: CASSLVGSAVSNSPLHF.

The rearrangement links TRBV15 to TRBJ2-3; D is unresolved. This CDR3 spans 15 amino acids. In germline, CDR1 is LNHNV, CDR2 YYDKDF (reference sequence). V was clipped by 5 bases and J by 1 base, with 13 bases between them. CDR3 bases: TGTGCCACCAGCCGACTCTACTTGGGCACAGATACGCAGTATTTT. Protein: CATSRLYLGTDTQYF.

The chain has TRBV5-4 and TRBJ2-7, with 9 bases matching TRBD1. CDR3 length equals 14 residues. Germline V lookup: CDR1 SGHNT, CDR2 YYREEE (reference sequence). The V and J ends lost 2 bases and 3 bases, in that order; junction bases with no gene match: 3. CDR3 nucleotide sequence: TGTGCCAGCAGCTTACGACAGGGGGTCTACGAGCAGTACTTC. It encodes CASSLRQGVYEQYF.

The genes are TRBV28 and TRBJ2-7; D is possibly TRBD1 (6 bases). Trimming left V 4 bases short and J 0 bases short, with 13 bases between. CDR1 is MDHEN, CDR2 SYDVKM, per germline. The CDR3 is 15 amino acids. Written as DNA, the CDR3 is TGTGCCAGCAGTTCCCCCGACAGGTACTCCTACGAGCAGTACTTC. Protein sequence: CASSSPDRYSYEQYF.

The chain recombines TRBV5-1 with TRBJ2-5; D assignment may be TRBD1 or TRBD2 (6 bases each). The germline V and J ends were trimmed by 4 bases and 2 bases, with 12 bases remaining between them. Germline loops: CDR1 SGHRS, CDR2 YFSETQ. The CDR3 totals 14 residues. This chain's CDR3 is CASSGGTQQETQYF. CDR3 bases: TGCGCCAGCAGCGGAGGGACACAACAAGAGACCCAGTACTTC.

The CDR3 sequence: CASSYPRQGGAKNIQYF. CDR3 bases: TGTGCCAGTAGTTACCCCCGACAGGGTGGTGCCAAAAACATTCAGTACTTC. The chain uses TRBV19 and TRBJ2-4, with 7 bases fitting TRBD1. Germline CDR1 is LNHDA and CDR2 is SQIVND (reference sequence). The CDR3 extends over 17 amino acids. With V trimmed by 5 bases and J by 1 base, 11 bases remained unmatched.

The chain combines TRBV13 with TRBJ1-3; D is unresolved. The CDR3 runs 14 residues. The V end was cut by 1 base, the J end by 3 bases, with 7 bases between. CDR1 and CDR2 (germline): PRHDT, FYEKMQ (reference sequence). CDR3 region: CASSLVAGGNTIYF. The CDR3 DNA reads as TGTGCCAGCAGCTTAGTAGCAGGTGGAAACACCATATATTTT.

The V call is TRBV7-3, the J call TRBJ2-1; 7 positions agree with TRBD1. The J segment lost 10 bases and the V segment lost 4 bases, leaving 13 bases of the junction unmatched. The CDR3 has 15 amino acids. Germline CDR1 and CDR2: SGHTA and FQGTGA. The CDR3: CASSSQGTVEAEQFF. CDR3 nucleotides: TGTGCCAGCAGCTCACAGGGGACAGTGGAGGCCGAGCAGTTCTTC.

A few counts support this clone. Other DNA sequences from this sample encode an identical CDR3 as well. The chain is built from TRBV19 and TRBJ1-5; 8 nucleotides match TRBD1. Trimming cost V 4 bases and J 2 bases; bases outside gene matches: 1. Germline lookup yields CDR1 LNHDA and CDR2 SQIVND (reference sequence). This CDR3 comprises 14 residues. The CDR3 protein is CASSKQGGNQPQHF. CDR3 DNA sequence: TGTGCCAGTAGTAAACAGGGGGGCAATCAGCCCCAGCATTTT. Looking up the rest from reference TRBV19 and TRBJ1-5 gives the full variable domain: DGGITQSPKYLFRKEGQNVTLSCEQNLNHDAMYWYRQDPGQGLRLIYYSQIVNDFQKGDIAEGYSVSREKKESFPLTVTSAQKNPTAFYLCASSKQGGNQPQHFGDGTRLSIL.

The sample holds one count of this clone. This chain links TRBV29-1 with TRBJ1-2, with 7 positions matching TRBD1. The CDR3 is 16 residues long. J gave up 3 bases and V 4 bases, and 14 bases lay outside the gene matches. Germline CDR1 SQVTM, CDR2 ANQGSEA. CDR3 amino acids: CSVASGQRKIDYGYTF. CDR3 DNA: TGCAGCGTTGCCTCGGGACAGAGAAAGATTGACTATGGCTACACCTTC.

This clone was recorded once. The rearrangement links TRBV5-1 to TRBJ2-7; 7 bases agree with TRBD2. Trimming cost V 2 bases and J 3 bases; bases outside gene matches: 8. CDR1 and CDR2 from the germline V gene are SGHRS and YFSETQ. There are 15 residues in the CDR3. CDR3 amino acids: CASSFSERGFYEQYF. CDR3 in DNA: TGCGCCAGCAGCTTCAGCGAGCGGGGTTTCTACGAGCAGTACTTC.

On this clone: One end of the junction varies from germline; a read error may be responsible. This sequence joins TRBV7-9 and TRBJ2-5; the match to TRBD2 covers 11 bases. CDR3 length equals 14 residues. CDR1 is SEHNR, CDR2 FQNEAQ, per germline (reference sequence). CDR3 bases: TGTGCCAGCAGCCTAGCGGGAGGAATAGAGACCCAGTACTTC. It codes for CASSLAGGIETQYF. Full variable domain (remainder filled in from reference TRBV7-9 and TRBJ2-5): DTGVSQNPRHKITKRGQNVTFRCDPISEHNRLYWYRQTLGQGPEFLTYFQNEAQLEKSRLLSDRFSAERPKGSFSTLEIQRTEQGDSAMYLCASSLAGGIETQYFGPGTRLLVL.

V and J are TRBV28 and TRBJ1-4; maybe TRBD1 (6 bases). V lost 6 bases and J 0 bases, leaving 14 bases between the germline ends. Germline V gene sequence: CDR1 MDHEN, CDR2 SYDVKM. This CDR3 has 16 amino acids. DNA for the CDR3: TGTGCCAGCAGGCAGGGGTGGGAGCCAACTAATGAAAAACTGTTTTTT. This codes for CASRQGWEPTNEKLFF.